The rows below give T cell receptor beta chains drawn from one sample of a study of blood T cells in healthy people across ages. MiXCR, applied by TCRdb to the 5' RACE reads, yields one record per CDR3 protein. The sample consists of roughly 900,000 distinct CDR3 sequences, 29% of them appearing once. Sequenced input: blood. The receptors originated from a woman over 75 in good health. The CDR3 runs from the conserved cysteine through the conserved F or W. Each record gives: J gene, clone size, D gene, V gene, CDR3 protein, CDR3 DNA. D genes are given only for firm matches. Not all rows give a size; the values are once, few, many and, for expanded clones, a class.

TRBJ2-7,NA,NA,TRBV5-1,CASSAPPLSEQYF,TGCGCCAGCAGCGCACCACCCCTCAGCGAGCAGTACTTC
TRBJ2-7,NA,TRBD2,TRBV20-1,CSAGGLAGGPYEQYF,TGCAGTGCTGGCGGACTAGCGGGGGGGCCCTACGAGCAGTACTTC
TRBJ1-2,few,NA,TRBV3-1,CASSQGDRRYTF,TGTGCCAGCAGCCAAGGAGACAGACGCTACACCTTC
TRBJ2-2,NA,TRBD2,TRBV3-1,CASSQGWGGNTGELFF,TGTGCCAGCAGCCAAGGTTGGGGGGGAAACACCGGGGAGCTGTTTTTT
TRBJ1-6,many,NA,TRBV20-1,CSARDTDYGSPLHF,TGCAGTGCTAGAGATACAGATTATGGTTCACCCCTCCACTTT
TRBJ2-5,NA,TRBD2,TRBV25-1,CASSGLADFQETQYF,TGTGCCAGCAGTGGCCTAGCGGATTTCCAAGAGACCCAGTACTTC
TRBJ2-7,NA,NA,TRBV29-1,CSAGGDSYNEQYF,TGCAGCGCGGGGGGGGACAGTTACAATGAGCAGTACTTC
TRBJ1-1,many,TRBD1,TRBV3-1,CASSTRTGPNTEAFF,TGTGCCAGCAGCACCCGGACAGGCCCGAACACTGAAGCTTTCTTT
TRBJ1-1,NA,NA,TRBV9,CASSALGGNTEAFF,TGTGCCAGCAGCGCCCTAGGGGGGAACACTGAAGCTTTCTTT
TRBJ2-3,many,NA,TRBV20-1,CSARNDLRGLFTDTQYF,TGCAGTGCTAGAAACGACCTTCGGGGGCTTTTCACAGATACGCAGTATTTT
TRBJ1-5,many,TRBD1,TRBV7-2,CASSLAGTGNQPQHF,TGTGCCAGCAGCTTAGCCGGGACAGGTAATCAGCCCCAGCATTTT
TRBJ1-2,few,NA,TRBV20-1,CSARVNSGNGYTF,TGCAGTGCTAGAGTCAATTCGGGAAATGGCTACACCTTC
TRBJ2-3,many,TRBD2,TRBV20-1,CSPETSRTQYF,TGCAGTCCGGAGACTAGCCGAACGCAGTATTTT
TRBJ2-7,NA,TRBD1,TRBV5-1,CASSSRTGGDEQYF,TGCGCCAGCAGCTCTCGGACAGGTGGAGACGAGCAGTACTTC
TRBJ1-2,NA,TRBD1,TRBV7-2,CASSLGGTDLRRYTF,TGTGCCAGCAGCTTAGGCGGGACAGACCTTAGGCGCTACACCTTC